The 29 T cell receptor beta chains given below trace back to one sample, sequenced in a study of cytomegalovirus exposure and HLA in healthy donors. A multiplex PCR was run with 60 Vbeta primers and 13 Jbeta primers. The data were produced by immunoSEQ multiplex PCR, yet TCRdb's version contains in-frame clones alone and is incomplete. The sample includes 95,000 to 150,000 clones, 77% of them seen just once. Material: PBMCs. The origin of the receptors is a man between 18 and 35 years old in good health and CMV-seropositive.

This chain uses TRBV19 with TRBJ2-5; D might be TRBD2 (5 bases). TRBJ2-7 matches the DNA end more closely, so the J call is doubtful. This CDR3 is built from 17 residues. The germline V gene encodes CDR1 LNHDA and CDR2 SQIVND (reference sequence). The CDR3 sequence: CASSISLNYGVSYEQYF. DNA for the CDR3: TGTGCCAGTAGTATCTCTCTTAATTACGGGGTTTCCTACGAGCAGTACTTC.

This clone was seen a handful of times. Here the CDR3 reads CASSESSGQAYEQYF. The CDR3, as DNA: TGTGCCAGCAGTGAAAGTTCCGGACAGGCCTACGAGCAGTACTTC. V is TRBV2 and J is TRBJ2-5; 7 bases line up with TRBD1. The DNA matches TRBJ2-7 better at its end, which makes the J call doubtful. CDR3 length: 15 residues. Germline lookup yields CDR1 SNHLY and CDR2 FYNNEI.

The V gene is TRBV7-9, the J gene TRBJ2-4, with D possibly TRBD1 on 5 matching bases. There are 15 residues in the CDR3. Deletions cut 2 bases from V and 1 base from J, with 9 bases between. Germline-derived CDR1 and CDR2 are SEHNR and FQNEAQ (reference sequence). CDR3 DNA sequence: TGTGCCAGCAGCTTACAGGGATCGGCCAAAAACATTCAGTACTTC. Its protein is CASSLQGSAKNIQYF.

In its sample, this clone was seen a few times. CDR3: CASSLGGVGEAFF. The CDR3 DNA follows: TGCGCCAGCAGCCTGGGGGGGGTAGGTGAAGCTTTCTTT. This rearrangement joins TRBV5-1 to TRBJ1-1; a weak D match, TRBD1 (5 bases). V lost 4 bases and J 7 bases, leaving 14 bases between the germline ends. CDR3 length: 13 residues. Germline CDR1 is SGHRS and CDR2 is YFSETQ.

J is TRBJ1-1 and V is TRBV6-5, with unresolved D. Germline CDR1 is MNHEY and CDR2 is SVGAGI. The CDR3 runs 14 residues. V lost 1 base and J lost 1, with 7 bases in between. Written as DNA, the CDR3 is TGTGCCAGCAGTTACTTTCCAGGGAACACTGAAGCTTTCTTT. Encoded protein: CASSYFPGNTEAFF.

The chain is built from TRBV9 and TRBJ1-1; D uncertain. Germline V gene sequence: CDR1 SGDLS, CDR2 YYNGEE. Trimming took 4 bases from V and 4 from J, leaving 14 bases between them. The CDR3 consists of 14 residues. For the CDR3, the DNA is TGTGCCAGCAGCTTCAGACCGACGGGCACTGAAGCTTTCTTT. Translation: CASSFRPTGTEAFF.

The rearrangement uses TRBV28 and TRBJ1-1; D perhaps matches TRBD1 (6 bases). Germline V gene lookup returns CDR1 MDHEN and CDR2 SYDVKM. CDR3 length: 13 amino acids. The ends were cut back, 6 bases at V and 2 bases at J, with 10 bases in the middle. The CDR3 is CASRDSLNTEAFF. In DNA, the CDR3 is TGTGCCAGCAGGGACAGCCTAAACACTGAAGCTTTCTTT.

The gene calls are TRBV5-1 and TRBJ2-7, with 13 nucleotides matching TRBD2. CDR1 SGHRS and CDR2 YFSETQ come from the germline V gene. The trim removed 0 bases at V and 5 bases at J, leaving 2 bases unmatched. The CDR3 extends over 15 amino acids. CDR3 bases: TGCGCCAGCAGCTTGGGGACTAGCGGGAGTAACGAGCAGTACTTC. It codes for CASSLGTSGSNEQYF.

The V and J genes are TRBV28 and TRBJ2-2, with a possible D match to TRBD2 (6 bases). The CDR3 is made up of 13 amino acids. The V gene lost 5 bases and the J gene lost 6 bases, with 10 bases spanning the gap. Germline assignment: CDR1 MDHEN and CDR2 SYDVKM. The CDR3 DNA follows: TGTGCCAGCAGTCTCCCGGGGGCCGGGGAGCTGTTTTTT. This codes for CASSLPGAGELFF.

V is TRBV4-1 and J is TRBJ1-1; no reliable D call. Per the germline V gene, CDR1 is MGHRA and CDR2 is YSYEKL. This CDR3 has 15 residues. Trimming shortened V by 0 bases and J by 3 bases, and 11 bases separated the two germline ends. Here the CDR3 reads CASSQDWERDTEAFF. Here the CDR3 DNA reads TGCGCCAGCAGCCAAGATTGGGAGAGAGACACTGAAGCTTTCTTT.

Only one count was recorded for this clone. The genes are TRBV18 and TRBJ1-1; tentatively, D is TRBD1 (5 bases). V lost 6 bases, J lost 5 bases, and 16 bases lay in between. The CDR3 has 14 amino acids. CDR1 and CDR2 from the germline V gene are KGHSH and LQKENI. The CDR3 DNA reads as TGTGCCAGCTCCCGCAGGGTTGGAACGACTGAAGCTTTCTTT. Encoded protein: CASSRRVGTTEAFF.

The chain carries TRBV4-1 and TRBJ1-4; D perhaps matches TRBD1 (5 bases). The CDR3 has 16 residues. CDR1 is MGHRA, CDR2 YSYEKL, per germline. Trimming removed 4 bases from V and 8 bases from J, with 20 bases in between. This CDR3 reads CASSRRTSDRGEKLFF. CDR3 DNA: TGCGCCAGCAGCCGCCGGACATCAGATCGGGGGGAAAAACTGTTTTTT.

The rearrangement uses TRBV25-1 and TRBJ2-1; D may be TRBD2 (6 bases). V dropped 2 bases and J dropped 0 bases, with 11 bases sitting between them. This CDR3 has 16 amino acids. The germline CDR1 and CDR2 sequences are MGHDK and SYGVNS. The CDR3 coding sequence is TGTGCCAGCAGTGAAATGGTCGGGAGCTCCTACAATGAGCAGTTCTTC. Its translation is CASSEMVGSSYNEQFF. Together with reference TRBV25-1 and TRBJ2-1, the CDR3 gives the full variable domain: EADIYQTPRYLVIGTGKKITLECSQTMGHDKMYWYQQDPGMELHLIHYSYGVNSTEKGDLSSESTVSRIRTEHFPLTLESARPSHTSQYLCASSEMVGSSYNEQFFGPGTRLTVL.

There are a few counts of this clone. The chain combines TRBV19 with TRBJ1-5; D not resolved. Germline CDR1 is LNHDA and CDR2 is SQIVND (reference sequence). V was clipped by 1 base and J by 5 bases, with 12 bases between them. The CDR3 extends over 15 amino acids. CDR3 sequence (DNA): TGTGCCAGTAGTATAGTATACCGGGAAGATCAGCCCCAGCATTTT. Translated, it gives CASSIVYREDQPQHF. Combining the CDR3 with reference TRBV19 and TRBJ1-5 gives the whole variable domain DGGITQSPKYLFRKEGQNVTLSCEQNLNHDAMYWYRQDPGQGLRLIYYSQIVNDFQKGDIAEGYSVSREKKESFPLTVTSAQKNPTAFYLCASSIVYREDQPQHFGDGTRLSIL.

V is TRBV11-1 and J is TRBJ2-3; D might be TRBD1 (6 bases). Germline V gene sequence: CDR1 SGHAT, CDR2 FQDESV (reference sequence). The V end lost 5 bases, the J end lost 5 bases, and 20 bases lay between the germline ends. The CDR3 has 16 residues. CDR3 protein: CASSKGPQGRLDTQYF. The CDR3 DNA is TGTGCCAGCAGCAAAGGCCCACAGGGAAGGTTAGATACGCAGTATTTT.

The chain combines TRBV2 with TRBJ1-5; a weak D match, TRBD1 (6 bases). Trimming stripped 7 bases from V and 6 bases from J, with 13 bases between. The germline V gene has CDR1 SNHLY and CDR2 FYNNEI. The CDR3 has 13 residues. The DNA of the CDR3 is TGTGCCAGCACTCCAGGGGCTGGTCAGCCCCAGCATTTT. Translating gives CASTPGAGQPQHF.

This clone was picked up a small number of times. The gene calls are TRBV12-5 and TRBJ2-1, with 8 nucleotides matching TRBD1. This CDR3 contains 14 residues. V lost 7 bases to trimming and J lost 5 bases; unmatched junction nucleotides: 7. Germline CDR1 reads LGHNT; CDR2 reads FRNRAP. CDR3 nucleotides: TGTGCTAGTGTCAGGGACAGGAGAAACAATGAGCAGTTCTTC. Protein product: CASVRDRRNNEQFF.

The chain employs TRBV9 and TRBJ2-7, with TRBD2 matching 12 bases. J lost 7 bases, V lost 0 bases, and 2 bases had no gene match. The CDR3 spans 14 residues. From germline, CDR1 is SGDLS and CDR2 YYNGEE. The CDR3 DNA sequence: TGTGCCAGCAGCGTAGGACTAGCGGGAGTTGAGCAGTACTTC. It yields the protein CASSVGLAGVEQYF.

The CDR3, as DNA: TGCAGCGTTAGGACAGGGGAGAATCAGCCCCAGCATTTT. Residues: CSVRTGENQPQHF. J is TRBJ1-5 and V is TRBV29-1, with TRBD1 matching over 9 bases. Germline values: CDR1 SQVTM, CDR2 ANQGSEA. The junction had 3 bases not matched to a gene; V was cut back by 5 bases and J by 4 bases. The CDR3 loop spans 13 amino acids. Full variable domain (outside the CDR3, taken from reference TRBV29-1 and TRBJ1-5): SAVISQKPSRDICQRGTSLTIQCQVDSQVTMMFWYRQQPGQSLTLIATANQGSEATYESGFVIDKFPISRPNLTFSTLTVSNMSPEDSSIYLCSVRTGENQPQHFGDGTRLSIL.

Comments on this clone: Germline is not matched at one junction end, which may reflect a read error. V usage is TRBV11-2 and J usage is TRBJ2-6, with a tentative D call TRBD1 (5 bases). This CDR3 comprises 14 residues. Germline CDR1 SGHAT, CDR2 FQNNGV. CDR3 in amino acids: CATSRASGANGLTF. Written as DNA, the CDR3 is TGTGCCACCTCTAGGGCTTCTGGGGCCAACGGCCTGACTTTC.

This clone showed up just a few times. The chain links TRBV16 to TRBJ2-3, with TRBD1 matching over 8 bases. Germline CDR1 reads KGHSY; CDR2 reads FQNENV. This CDR3 has 18 amino acids. Losses at the gene ends were 0 bases for V and 2 bases for J; bases not matched to a gene: 10. The CDR3, as DNA: TGTGCCAGCAGCCAATCCCTACGACAGGGGCTCCTCACAGATACGCAGTATTTT. It translates to CASSQSLRQGLLTDTQYF.

The CDR3 region is CASSEGKGASAYEQYF. The CDR3 nucleotides read TGTGCCAGCAGTGAGGGGAAGGGGGCGAGCGCCTACGAGCAGTACTTC. This rearrangement joins TRBV2 to TRBJ2-7; 7 bases align to TRBD1. Germline assignment: CDR1 SNHLY and CDR2 FYNNEI. V lost 3 bases to trimming and J lost 2 bases; unmatched junction nucleotides: 10. The CDR3 totals 16 residues. Filled out from reference TRBV2 and TRBJ2-7, the complete variable domain reads EPEVTQTPSHQVTQMGQEVILRCVPISNHLYFYWYRQILGQKVEFLVSFYNNEISEKSEIFDDQFSVERPDGSNFTLKIRSTKLEDSAMYFCASSEGKGASAYEQYFGPGTRLTVT.

This chain connects TRBV6-1 to TRBJ2-2, with 7 bases that match TRBD1. Germline V gene data show CDR1 as MNHNS and CDR2 as SASEGT. Germline trimming cut 7 bases from V and 0 bases from J; bases unmatched to any gene: 2. The CDR3 has 14 amino acids. The CDR3 DNA reads as TGTGCCAGCAAGGGACAGCCGAACACCGGGGAGCTGTTTTTT. Translation: CASKGQPNTGELFF.

Only one count was recorded for this clone. This chain links TRBV2 with TRBJ2-5, with 7 bases identical to TRBD1. This CDR3 has 14 amino acids. Germline V gives CDR1 SNHLY, CDR2 FYNNEI. V lost 5 bases to trimming and J lost 5 bases; unmatched junction nucleotides: 8. CDR3 sequence reads: CASSPRQGGETQYF. CDR3 coding DNA: TGTGCCAGCAGTCCTCGACAGGGCGGCGAGACCCAGTACTTC.

V is TRBV28 and J is TRBJ1-1; D is ambiguous. The ends were cut back, 6 bases at V and 11 bases at J, with 16 bases in the middle. The CDR3 totals 12 residues. Germline V gene sequence: CDR1 MDHEN, CDR2 SYDVKM. The CDR3 DNA is TGTGCCAGCAGCCTTTTAACCGAAGAGGCTTTCTTT. As protein: CASSLLTEEAFF.

This clone was observed a few times. J is TRBJ2-1 and V is TRBV9; D may be TRBD2 (5 bases). V was trimmed by 1 base and J by 7 bases, leaving 9 bases between them. The CDR3 totals 13 residues. Germline CDR1 reads SGDLS; CDR2 reads YYNGEE. CDR3 nucleotide sequence: TGTGCCAGCAGCGTATCATCGGGGAATGAGCAGTTCTTC. Residues: CASSVSSGNEQFF.

A few counts support this clone. The chain has TRBV28 and TRBJ2-7; 8 nucleotides line up with TRBD2. V trimming: 5 bases; J trimming: 5 bases; junction bases outside the gene matches: 8. The CDR3 is 14 amino acids. Germline CDR1 and CDR2: MDHEN and SYDVKM. DNA for the CDR3: TGTGCCAGCAGTCTCCGGGGGGGGTTCAACGAGCAGTACTTC. Its translation is CASSLRGGFNEQYF.

This clone was recorded once. This chain uses TRBV10-3 with TRBJ2-3; 10 bases map to TRBD2. The V and J ends lost 4 bases and 4 bases, in that order; junction bases with no gene match: 5. Looked up from germline, CDR1 is ENHRY and CDR2 is SYGVKD. There are 15 residues in the CDR3. CDR3 nucleotides: TGTGCCATCAGTGGAATAGCGGGGGGATCAGATACGCAGTATTTT. It yields the protein CAISGIAGGSDTQYF.

CDR3 amino acids: CASSHTGAEAFF. The CDR3 DNA sequence: TGCGCCAGCAGCCACACAGGCGCTGAAGCTTTCTTT. This sequence joins TRBV4-1 and TRBJ1-1; a possible D gene is TRBD1 (5 bases). The V gene lost 3 bases and the J gene lost 6 bases, with 8 bases spanning the gap. CDR1 is MGHRA and CDR2 is YSYEKL in the germline V gene. The CDR3 length is 12 residues.